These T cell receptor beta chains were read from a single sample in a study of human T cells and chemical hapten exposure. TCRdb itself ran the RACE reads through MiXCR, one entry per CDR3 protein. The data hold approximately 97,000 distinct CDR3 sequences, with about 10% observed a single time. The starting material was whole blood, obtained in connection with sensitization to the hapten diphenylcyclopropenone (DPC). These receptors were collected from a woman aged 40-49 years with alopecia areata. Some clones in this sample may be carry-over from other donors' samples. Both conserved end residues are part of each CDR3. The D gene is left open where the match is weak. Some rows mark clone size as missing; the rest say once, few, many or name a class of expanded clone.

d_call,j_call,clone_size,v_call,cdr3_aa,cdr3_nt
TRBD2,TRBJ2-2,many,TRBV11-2,CASSRRLARTGELFF,TGTGCCAGCAGCCGACGACTAGCACGCACCGGGGAGCTGTTTTTT
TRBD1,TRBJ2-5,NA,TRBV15,CATSRAPGQGVETQYF,TGTGCCACCAGCAGAGCCCCGGGACAGGGGGTTGAGACCCAGTACTTC
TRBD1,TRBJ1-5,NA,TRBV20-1,CSANQAAGGHYSNQPQHF,TGCAGTGCTAATCAGGCGGCAGGGGGGCATTATAGCAATCAGCCCCAGCATTTT
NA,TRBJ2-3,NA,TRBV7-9,CASSGRTVPDTQYF,TGTGCCAGCAGCGGGAGGACGGTCCCAGATACGCAGTATTTT
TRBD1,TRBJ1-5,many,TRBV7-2,CASSLEGQGKGQPQHF,TGTGCCAGCAGCTTAGAGGGACAGGGGAAGGGTCAGCCCCAGCATTTT
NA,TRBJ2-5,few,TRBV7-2,CASSLTGRGQETQYF,TGTGCCAGCAGCTTAACGGGGCGGGGACAAGAGACCCAGTACTTC
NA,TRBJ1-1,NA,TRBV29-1,CSVAGDGGEAFF,TGCAGCGTTGCGGGGGACGGAGGTGAAGCTTTCTTT
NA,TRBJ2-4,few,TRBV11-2,CASSLDTATKNIQYF,TGTGCCAGCAGCTTAGATACGGCTACCAAAAACATTCAGTACTTC
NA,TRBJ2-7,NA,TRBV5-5,CASSFGRGQTYEQYF,TGTGCCAGCAGCTTTGGTAGGGGCCAAACCTACGAGCAGTACTTC
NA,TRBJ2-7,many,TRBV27,CASSLSGAPYEQYF,TGTGCCAGCAGTTTATCCGGGGCCCCCTACGAGCAGTACTTC
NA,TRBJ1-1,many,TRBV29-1,CSVGQFLNTEAFF,TGCAGCGTAGGACAATTCCTCAACACTGAAGCTTTCTTT